These 5 T cell receptor beta chains were sequenced from one sample in a study of T cells after yellow fever vaccination. TCRdb ran MiXCR on the 5' RACE reads and lists one entry per CDR3 protein. The sample consists of 280,000 or so distinct CDR3 sequences, 8.5% to 10% of them appearing once. The input for sequencing was CD4+ T cells sorted from PBMCs, taken 5 days after the yellow fever booster vaccination. The receptors derive from a man younger than 30 who received the YFV17D yellow fever vaccine.

The rearrangement links TRBV30 to TRBJ2-3, with 10 bases identical to TRBD2. Germline CDR1 is GTSNPN and CDR2 is SVGIG (reference sequence). V dropped 3 bases and J dropped 4; count of bases not matched to a gene: 10. This CDR3 contains 16 residues. CDR3 loop: CAWRLKAGGRADTQYF. Written as DNA, the CDR3 is TGTGCCTGGAGATTAAAAGCGGGGGGGAGGGCAGATACGCAGTATTTT.

This clonotype was counted only a few times. The rearrangement joins TRBV7-3 to TRBJ2-1, with 8 bases identical to TRBD2. The V and J ends lost 5 bases and 5 bases, in that order; junction bases with no gene match: 14. This CDR3 contains 17 residues. The germline gives CDR1 SGHTA, CDR2 FQGTGA. DNA of the CDR3: TGTGCCAGCAGCGCCCAAGGGCGGGGGGTCCAGAACAATGAGCAGTTCTTC. Its protein product is CASSAQGRGVQNNEQFF.

This clonotype has just a few counts. This sequence joins TRBV5-1 and TRBJ1-6, with D possibly TRBD1 on 5 matching bases. The germline CDR1 and CDR2 sequences are SGHRS and YFSETQ. The CDR3 runs to 17 residues. V lost 7 bases to trimming and J lost 0 bases, with 17 bases between them. The CDR3 nucleotides are TGCGCCAGCGCTTTGGGACCGCCGAGCTCCTATAATTCACCCCTCCACTTT. Protein: CASALGPPSSYNSPLHF.

This clonotype was picked up many times. Germline and junction disagree at one end, which may indicate a read error. This rearrangement joins TRBV7-2 to TRBJ2-1; D is uncertain. Germline CDR1 SGHTA, CDR2 FQGNSA. The CDR3 sequence is 12 residues long. The CDR3 DNA reads as TGTGCCAGCAGCTTCTCCCACAATGAGCAGTTCTTC. Translation: CASSFSHNEQFF.

The table lists this clonotype with many counts. J is TRBJ1-2 and V is TRBV5-1; possible D gene TRBD1, 6 bases. The germline V gene encodes CDR1 SGHRS and CDR2 YFSETQ. Trimming left V 4 bases short and J 2 bases short, with 15 bases between. The CDR3 consists of 15 residues. CDR3 sequence: CASSPDGQWNYGYTF. CDR3 DNA: TGCGCCAGCAGCCCGGACGGACAGTGGAACTATGGCTACACCTTC.